Each of the 22 T cell receptor beta chains below was sequenced from the same sample in a study of cytomegalovirus exposure and HLA in healthy donors (dated by TCRdb to about 2017). Library construction relied on the immunoSEQ multiplex PCR assay. For the multiplex PCR, a mixture combining 60 forward primers for TCR Vbeta segments and 13 reverse primers for TCR Jbeta segments was used. TCRdb carries this immuneACCESS record with in-frame sequences only. Its versions omit some clonotypes, under half of them owing to an unresolved V gene in the studies checked, with the rest unexplained. This sample holds more than 95,000 clones; 75% were observed only once. About 1.6% of the sample is held by the ten biggest clonotypes. Specimen: PBMCs. Source of these receptors: a woman aged 18-35 years in good health and CMV-seronegative.

The rearrangement joins TRBV5-6 to TRBJ2-1; D is unclear. CDR3 length: 11 residues. The germline V gene encodes CDR1 SGHDT and CDR2 YYEEEE. Trimming left V 1 base short and J 10 bases short, with 6 bases between. The CDR3 region has the DNA TGTGCCAGCAGCTTGTCAGTGGAGCAGTTCTTC. This codes for CASSLSVEQFF.

The chain employs TRBV5-1 and TRBJ2-3; TRBD2 aligns across 9 bases. Germline-derived CDR1 and CDR2 are SGHRS and YFSETQ. V shed 0 bases, J shed 0 bases, and the junction held 5 bases outside the gene matches. The CDR3 contains 17 residues. CDR3 region: CASSLVLSGGSTDTQYF. CDR3 DNA: TGCGCCAGCAGCTTGGTTTTAAGCGGGGGGAGCACAGATACGCAGTATTTT.

The chain carries TRBV6-1 and TRBJ2-7; maybe TRBD2 (6 bases). This CDR3 contains 15 residues. The V end was cut by 0 bases, the J end by 9 bases, with 18 bases between. Germline loops: CDR1 MNHNS, CDR2 SASEGT. The CDR3 loop is CASSEAPSGLTRQYF. As DNA, the CDR3 is TGTGCCAGCAGTGAAGCGCCTTCAGGACTAACGCGGCAGTACTTC.

The rearrangement joins TRBV7-2 to TRBJ1-2; tentatively, D is TRBD1 (6 bases). The germline gives CDR1 SGHTA, CDR2 FQGNSA. The CDR3 has 13 amino acids. V lost 5 bases, J lost 7 bases, and 14 bases lay in between. The DNA of the CDR3 is TGTGCCAGCAGCGTCGGGACACCCGGTGGCTACACCTTC. Residues: CASSVGTPGGYTF.

DNA of the CDR3: TGTGCCAGCAGTTTGGGGGCCTCTAACTATGGCTACACCTTC. Translation: CASSLGASNYGYTF. The chain links TRBV28 to TRBJ1-2, with a weak D call TRBD1 (6 bases). The CDR3 covers 14 residues. V dropped 3 bases and J dropped 0 bases, with 8 bases sitting between them. The germline V gene encodes CDR1 MDHEN and CDR2 SYDVKM.

The chain links TRBV2 to TRBJ2-5; 7 positions match TRBD2. This CDR3 is 14 amino acids long. The germline V gene has CDR1 SNHLY and CDR2 FYNNEI. V gave up 7 bases and J gave up 1 base; unmatched junction bases: 6. CDR3 protein: CASKGGGSQETQYF. CDR3 DNA sequence: TGTGCCAGCAAGGGCGGGGGTTCCCAAGAGACCCAGTACTTC. Drawing the rest from reference TRBV2 and TRBJ2-5, the complete variable domain is EPEVTQTPSHQVTQMGQEVILRCVPISNHLYFYWYRQILGQKVEFLVSFYNNEISEKSEIFDDQFSVERPDGSNFTLKIRSTKLEDSAMYFCASKGGGSQETQYFGPGTRLLVL.

The chain carries TRBV5-1 and TRBJ2-1, with 9 bases that match TRBD1. Germline CDR1 and CDR2: SGHRS and YFSETQ. There are 16 residues in the CDR3. V was clipped by 4 bases and J by 5 bases; unmatched bases: 10. DNA for the CDR3: TGCGCCAGCAGCCCAGGGGACAGGGTTATCAACAATGAGCAGTTCTTC. It encodes CASSPGDRVINNEQFF.

This chain connects TRBV6-5 to TRBJ1-2, with 8 bases lining up with TRBD1. The CDR3 totals 15 residues. J lost 7 bases, V lost 5 bases, and 12 bases had no gene match. Germline CDR1 reads MNHEY; CDR2 reads SVGAGI. CDR3 protein: CASSPNRGTLLGYTF. The DNA of the CDR3 is TGTGCCAGCAGTCCGAACAGGGGGACCCTTCTTGGCTACACCTTC.

The rearrangement uses TRBV19 and TRBJ1-1, with D uncertain. Per the germline V gene, CDR1 is LNHDA and CDR2 is SQIVND (reference sequence). With 7 bases removed from V and 3 bases from J, the gap between germline ends came to 12 bases. The CDR3 sequence is 13 residues long. CDR3 loop: CASTPVQYTEAFF. The CDR3 nucleotides are TGTGCCAGTACCCCAGTACAATACACTGAAGCTTTCTTT. Full variable domain (rest looked up from reference TRBV19 and TRBJ1-1): DGGITQSPKYLFRKEGQNVTLSCEQNLNHDAMYWYRQDPGQGLRLIYYSQIVNDFQKGDIAEGYSVSREKKESFPLTVTSAQKNPTAFYLCASTPVQYTEAFFGQGTRLTVV.

This clone was seen a single time. The genes are TRBV4-1 and TRBJ1-2; no firm D call. Germline V gene data show CDR1 as MGHRA and CDR2 as YSYEKL. The ends were cut back, 0 bases at V and 6 bases at J, with 5 bases in the middle. The CDR3 contains 12 residues. The CDR3 loop reads CASSQDSDGYTF. CDR3 nucleotide sequence: TGCGCCAGCAGCCAAGATTCCGATGGCTACACCTTC.

This clone was recorded a few times. CDR3 amino acids: CASSPRFPVNTEAFF. The CDR3 DNA sequence: TGTGCCAGCAGCCCCAGGTTCCCGGTAAACACTGAAGCTTTCTTT. The gene calls are TRBV6-5 and TRBJ1-1, with D unresolved. V was clipped by 6 bases and J by 2 bases, with 16 bases between them. Germline V gene data show CDR1 as MNHEY and CDR2 as SVGAGI. The CDR3 covers 15 residues.

This chain links TRBV9 with TRBJ1-1, with a tentative D call TRBD1 (5 bases). The CDR3 extends over 13 amino acids. Between the trimmed V and J ends, which lost 6 bases and 1 base, there was a span of 10 bases. The V gene's germline CDR1 is SGDLS and CDR2 YYNGEE. Here the CDR3 reads CASNRQTNTEAFF. DNA of the CDR3: TGTGCCAGCAACCGACAGACGAACACTGAAGCTTTCTTT.

V is TRBV7-6 and J is TRBJ1-6, with a possible D match to TRBD1 (5 bases). V lost 0 bases and J lost 7, with 10 bases in between. This CDR3 spans 15 amino acids. In germline, CDR1 is SGHVS, CDR2 FNYEAQ. CDR3: CASSLAPRANSPLHF. The DNA for the CDR3 is TGTGCCAGCAGCTTAGCGCCCAGGGCGAATTCACCCCTCCACTTT.

The sample holds one count of this clone. The J gene is TRBJ2-2, the V gene TRBV15; D is possibly TRBD2 (5 bases). This CDR3 region has 16 residues. Germline V lookup: CDR1 LNHNV, CDR2 YYDKDF (reference sequence). Trimming shortened V by 2 bases and J by 9 bases, and 19 bases separated the two germline ends. The CDR3 is CATSRSGGPLSRELFF. CDR3 sequence (DNA): TGTGCCACCAGCAGATCGGGCGGGCCCCTTTCTAGGGAGCTGTTTTTT. Full variable domain (remainder filled in from reference TRBV15 and TRBJ2-2): DAMVIQNPRYQVTQFGKPVTLSCSQTLNHNVMYWYQQKSSQAPKLLFHYYDKDFNNEADTPDNFQSRRPNTSFCFLDIRSPGLGDTAMYLCATSRSGGPLSRELFFGEGSRLTVL.

The CDR3 DNA sequence: TGCAGCGTTGGGGGACAGGGAAACGAGCAGTACTTC. Translated, it gives CSVGGQGNEQYF. V usage is TRBV29-1 and J usage is TRBJ2-7, with TRBD1 matching over 9 bases. The V gene's germline CDR1 is SQVTM and CDR2 ANQGSEA. V gave up 4 bases and J gave up 5 bases; unmatched junction bases: 3. The CDR3 consists of 12 residues.

This chain uses TRBV5-6 with TRBJ2-7; 10 bases line up with TRBD2. The CDR3 consists of 16 residues. V shed 4 bases, J shed 2 bases, and the junction held 9 bases outside the gene matches. Germline values: CDR1 SGHDT, CDR2 YYEEEE. In DNA form, the CDR3 reads TGTGCCAGCAGCCCTTTCCCTACTAGCGGGGCCTACGAGCAGTACTTC. Its translation is CASSPFPTSGAYEQYF.

This chain connects TRBV29-1 to TRBJ1-2; 8 bases line up with TRBD1. Trimming removed 1 base from V and 4 bases from J; junction bases left unmatched: 14. The CDR3 has 17 residues. Per the germline V gene, CDR1 is SQVTM and CDR2 is ANQGSEA. DNA of the CDR3: TGCAGCGTTGAAGGTCGGGACAGGACGAAATCCTTCTATGGCTACACCTTC. Protein sequence: CSVEGRDRTKSFYGYTF.

This clone appeared a single time. The chain uses TRBV6-1 and TRBJ2-1; 8 bases are shared with TRBD1. V shed 5 bases, J shed 3 bases, and the junction held 3 bases outside the gene matches. Germline V CDR1 and CDR2: MNHNS, SASEGT. The CDR3 contains 14 residues. CDR3 bases: TGTGCCAGCAGTAGGACAGGGAACTACAATGAGCAGTTCTTC. Residues: CASSRTGNYNEQFF.

This rearrangement joins TRBV4-1 to TRBJ2-7; 7 bases match TRBD1. The CDR3 contains 16 residues. The V segment lost 0 bases and the J segment 1 base; nucleotides outside the gene matches: 6. Germline assignment: CDR1 MGHRA and CDR2 YSYEKL. The DNA of the CDR3 is TGCGCCAGCAGCCAAGATTCCCACAGGGGATCCTACGAGCAGTACTTC. Translation gives CASSQDSHRGSYEQYF.

The DNA of the CDR3 is TGTGCCATCAGTGAGAGGTCGACTTTCTCTGGAAACACCATATATTTT. Translation: CAISERSTFSGNTIYF. The chain employs TRBV10-3 and TRBJ1-3, with no clear D. The CDR3 has 16 amino acids. CDR1 and CDR2 from the germline V gene are ENHRY and SYGVKD. V was shortened by 2 bases and J by 0 bases, with 11 bases between the two germline ends.

This chain connects TRBV2 to TRBJ2-7; 11 positions agree with TRBD1. With V trimmed by 6 bases and J by 4 bases, 5 bases remained unmatched. The germline gives CDR1 SNHLY, CDR2 FYNNEI. This CDR3 contains 14 residues. CDR3 residues: CASRRTGGLYEQYF. CDR3 bases: TGTGCCAGCAGAAGGACAGGGGGCCTGTACGAGCAGTACTTC.

This clone has just one count. One junction end does not reproduce the germline sequence, and a read error may be involved. The chain couples TRBV7-7 to TRBJ1-1; 7 nucleotides agree with TRBD1. The length of the CDR3 is 15 residues. The V gene's germline CDR1 is SSHAT and CDR2 FNYEAQ (reference sequence). In DNA, the CDR3 is TGTGCTAGCAGCCCCGATCTGGCAGGGGGCACTGAAGCTTTCTTT. Protein product: CASSPDLAGGTEAFF.